The clone carrying this T cell receptor (beta chain) was seen repeatedly, ten times or more. Its antigen remains unknown. This entry is derived from a study of T-cell memory formation after mild COVID-19. The wider study: TCR clusters mostly belonged to single donors.

From the 5' RACE reads, TCRdb called clonotypes with MiXCR, one entry per CDR3 protein. The sample gives under 200,000 distinct CDR3 sequences, around a tenth of which show up once; less than 4% is in the top ten. General study points: Detection of some responders pre-infection suggested pre-existing cross-reactive memory T cells participated.

Trimming pared 3 bases from V and 5 bases from J, leaving 10 bases between. This CDR3 region has 13 residues. This sequence joins TRBV12-3 or TRBV12-4 and TRBJ2-5; no clear D. The sequencing sample was made of PBMCs or a T cell subset sorted from them (not recorded which). The source is a man aged 18-30 years who had mild COVID-19 (a few samples of this study predate the infection). Cell type and time point are not known. The chain's CDR3 is CASSFTQRETQYF. DNA for the CDR3: TGTGCCAGCAGTTTTACCCAAAGGGAGACCCAGTACTTC.